This passage covers 5 T cell receptor beta chains from one sample sequenced in a study of shared clonotypes between healthy human individuals. CD45RO negativity and positive selection for CCR7 defined naive CD8 cells, a population that excluded terminally differentiated effector memory CD45RA+ cells. Generated by immunoSEQ multiplex PCR, the TCRdb table keeps only in-frame clones and is missing some. The sample holds some 1,900,000 clones, about 95% seen once. The material sequenced was naive CD8+ T cells sorted from blood. The origin of the receptors is a man aged 18-30 years in good health.

In this sample, this clone turned up a few times. This sample also contains other DNA sequences that code for the same CDR3. This chain uses TRBV7-9 with TRBJ2-1; D perhaps matches TRBD1 (6 bases). The germline V gene encodes CDR1 SEHNR and CDR2 FQNEAQ (reference sequence). V was trimmed by 3 bases and J by 4 bases, leaving 7 bases between them. The CDR3 extends over 13 amino acids. CDR3 sequence (DNA): TGTGCCAGCAGCTTGGACAGTTACAATGAGCAGTTCTTC. As protein: CASSLDSYNEQFF.

In its sample, this clone was seen once. The chain recombines TRBV7-8 with TRBJ2-3; 9 bases fit TRBD2. V lost 3 bases, J lost 1 base, and 5 bases stayed unmatched. Looked up from germline, CDR1 is SGHVS and CDR2 is FQNEAQ. CDR3 length: 16 residues. CDR3 DNA sequence: TGTGCCAGCAGCTTTAGCGGGGGAGCGGGCACAGATACGCAGTATTTT. Translated: CASSFSGGAGTDTQYF.

The CDR3 spells CASNPRAGDSYEQYF. DNA for the CDR3: TGTGCCAGCAACCCGAGGGCGGGGGACTCCTACGAGCAGTACTTC. The chain has TRBV2 and TRBJ2-7, with 7 bases matching TRBD2. V trimming: 7 bases; J trimming: 0 bases; junction bases outside the gene matches: 9. The CDR3 spans 15 residues. Germline CDR1 is SNHLY and CDR2 is FYNNEI.

CDR3 DNA: TGTGCCAGCAGTACTCTCTCCCCGGGACCGTATGGCTACACCTTC. This sequence encodes CASSTLSPGPYGYTF. The rearrangement links TRBV6-1 to TRBJ1-2; perhaps TRBD1 as D (5 bases). Looked up from germline, CDR1 is MNHNS and CDR2 is SASEGT. Trimming took 5 bases from V and 5 from J, leaving 18 bases between them. This CDR3 has 15 amino acids.

J is TRBJ2-7 and V is TRBV7-2; D gene unclear. CDR3 length: 14 residues. Germline assignment: CDR1 SGHTA and CDR2 FQGNSA. V lost 5 bases and J 0 bases, leaving 11 bases between the germline ends. CDR3: CASSQTDSSYEQYF. The CDR3 DNA reads TGTGCCAGCAGCCAAACAGATAGCTCCTACGAGCAGTACTTC.